A selection of T cell receptor beta chains follows, all from one sample in a study of cytomegalovirus exposure and HLA in healthy donors. Data came from immunoSEQ multiplex PCR; TCRdb stores just in-frame clones and leaves some out. The table has about 120,000 clones, around 63% seen once. The sample was PBMCs. The receptor set was obtained from a man aged 40-55 years in good health and CMV-seropositive. Each CDR3 is given with its conserved first and last residue. D genes are given only for firm matches. Expanded clones get a size class; other rows say once, few or many, or leave the size out.

j_call | v_call | clone_size | d_call | cdr3_nt | cdr3_aa
TRBJ1-4 | TRBV29-1 | once | NA | TGCAGCGTTGACGGGGGGTCTAATGAAAAACTGTTTTTT | CSVDGGSNEKLFF
TRBJ1-2 | TRBV5-1 | NA | NA | TGCGCCAGCAGCTCCGGGACAACGAACAACTATGGCTACACCTTC | CASSSGTTNNYGYTF
TRBJ1-1 | TRBV5-1 | NA | NA | TGCGCCAGTCGTTTACAGGGTTCGGGCACTGAAGCTTTCTTT | CASRLQGSGTEAFF
TRBJ2-5 | TRBV29-1 | NA | NA | TGCAGCGTTGGTAGAGAGCACCAAGAGACCCAGTACTTC | CSVGREHQETQYF
TRBJ2-5 | TRBV15 | NA | TRBD1 | TGTGCCACCAGCAGCCCAGGACAGGGTGAGACCCAGTACTTC | CATSSPGQGETQYF
TRBJ1-2 | TRBV6-6 | few | NA | TGTGCCAGCAGTTACTCGAAAGAAGGGGGAAACTATGGCTACACCTTC | CASSYSKEGGNYGYTF
TRBJ2-2 | TRBV10-3 | few | TRBD1 | TGTGCCACAATTAACGCCGGGACAGGGGTTACCGGGGAGCTGTTTTTT | CATINAGTGVTGELFF
TRBJ2-5 | TRBV20-1 | NA | NA | TGCAGTGCGGGGGGAGAGACCCAGTACTTC | CSAGGETQYF
TRBJ1-1 | TRBV5-6 | few | NA | TGTGCCAGCAGCCCGGGTAGGGGGGGCTACAACCTTGAAGCTTTCTTT | CASSPGRGGYNLEAFF
TRBJ2-2 | TRBV9 | NA | NA | TGTGCCAGCAGCGTAACAGCGGGCCGGGCCGGGGAGCTGTTTTTT | CASSVTAGRAGELFF
TRBJ1-1 | TRBV5-1 | NA | NA | TGCGCCAGCAGTTGGGCAGGGACTATAAACACTGAAGCTTTCTTT | CASSWAGTINTEAFF
TRBJ1-1 | TRBV4-2 | few | NA | TGTGCCAGCAGCCAAGATTCTCCCGCCGGAGTTAACACTGAAGCTTTCTTT | CASSQDSPAGVNTEAFF
TRBJ1-5 | TRBV6-1 | NA | NA | TGTGCCAGCAGTGTAGGAGGGTCCCATCAGCCCCAGCATTTT | CASSVGGSHQPQHF
TRBJ2-6 | TRBV27 | NA | NA | TGTGCCAGCACTCGACAGGGAGGTGCTGGGGCCAACGTCCTGACTTTC | CASTRQGGAGANVLTF
TRBJ2-1 | TRBV7-3 | NA | TRBD2 | TGTGCCAGCAGCAGACTAGCGTACAATGAGCAGTTCTTC | CASSRLAYNEQFF
TRBJ1-1 | TRBV12-5 | NA | NA | TGTGCTAGTGGTTTGGTACCAGGGAACACTGAAGCTTTCTTT | CASGLVPGNTEAFF
TRBJ2-3 | TRBV25-1 | few | NA | TGTGCCAGCAATTCCCTAAGTGGGAGAGATACGCAGTATTTT | CASNSLSGRDTQYF
TRBJ2-5 | TRBV28 | NA | NA | TGTGCCAGCAGTTCGGTGGGAGTATTCCAAGAGACCCAGTACTTC | CASSSVGVFQETQYF
TRBJ2-7 | TRBV7-9 | NA | TRBD1 | TGTGCCAGCAGCCAGACCGGGACAGGAGCCTACGAGCAGTACTTC | CASSQTGTGAYEQYF
TRBJ2-1 | TRBV7-2 | NA | TRBD1 | TGTGCCAGCCAGACAGGGTTCTACAATGAGCAGTTCTTC | CASQTGFYNEQFF
TRBJ2-7 | TRBV30 | NA | NA | TGTGCCTGGAGTGAATCGACGGGGTCCTACGAGCAGTACTTC | CAWSESTGSYEQYF
TRBJ1-5 | TRBV6-6 | NA | TRBD1 | TGTGCCACCTCAGGACAGGGGACTAGCAATCAGCCCCAGCATTTT | CATSGQGTSNQPQHF
TRBJ2-5 | TRBV10-3 | few | TRBD2 | TGTGCCATCAGTGACCCAGCGGGGGGGGCGGAGACCCAGTACTTC | CAISDPAGGAETQYF
TRBJ2-7 | TRBV25-1 | NA | TRBD2 | TGTGCCAGCAGCCCTGGGGCTAGCGGGCGCTACGAGCAGTACTTC | CASSPGASGRYEQYF